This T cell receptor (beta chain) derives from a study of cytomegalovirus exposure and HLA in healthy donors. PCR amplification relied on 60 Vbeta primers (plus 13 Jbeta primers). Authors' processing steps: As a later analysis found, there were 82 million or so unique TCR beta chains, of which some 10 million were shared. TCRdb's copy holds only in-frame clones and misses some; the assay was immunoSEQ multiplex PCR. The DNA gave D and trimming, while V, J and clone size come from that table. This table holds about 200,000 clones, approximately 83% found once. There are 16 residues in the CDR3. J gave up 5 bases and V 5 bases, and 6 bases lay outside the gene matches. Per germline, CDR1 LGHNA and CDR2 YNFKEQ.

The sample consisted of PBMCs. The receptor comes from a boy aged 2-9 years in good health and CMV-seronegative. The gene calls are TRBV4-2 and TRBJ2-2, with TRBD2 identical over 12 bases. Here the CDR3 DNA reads TGTGCCAGCAGCAGTCCTAGCGGGGGGGCAACCGGGGAGCTGTTTTTT. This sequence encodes CASSSPSGGATGELFF.